These T cell receptor beta chains were read from a single sample in a study of T cells in Graves' hyperthyroidism and ophthalmopathy. TCRdb processed the multiplex PCR reads anew with MiXCR; each CDR3 protein has one entry. The table has approximately 700,000 distinct CDR3 sequences, around 15% seen once. Sequences were obtained from blood. Source of these receptors: a man aged 18 to 30 with Graves' hyperthyroidism. The CDR3 runs from the conserved cysteine through the conserved F or W. Each record gives: J gene, V gene, CDR3 protein.

TRBJ1-2 TRBV2 CASSRGATDLNYGYTF
TRBJ2-2 TRBV2 CASSEVSRRAKAGELFF
TRBJ1-6 TRBV7-9 CASSLADRTLHF
TRBJ2-7 TRBV4-2 CASSLFGTGAYEQYF
TRBJ2-3 TRBV28 CASSLLLAGGADTQYF
TRBJ2-7 TRBV7-2 CASSRSPTRADEQYF
TRBJ1-3 TRBV5-5 CASSWGRNSGNTIYF
TRBJ1-2 TRBV6-1 CASGVRTGPNYGYTF
TRBJ2-7 TRBV11-2 CASSLSQGSGYEQYF
TRBJ2-7 TRBV6-1 CASSERAGAYEQYF
TRBJ2-1 TRBV28 CASSLVTSASNEQFF
TRBJ1-5 TRBV18 CASSPGPNQPQHF
TRBJ2-3 TRBV24-1 CATRPPRADTQYF
TRBJ1-2 TRBV5-6 CASLKWGNRYGYTF
TRBJ2-1 TRBV11-2 CASSPLAGRGEQFF
TRBJ2-7 TRBV5-1 CASSSREGTYERYF
TRBJ2-4 TRBV20-1 CSASPQSGIQYF
TRBJ2-7 TRBV5-5 CASSLGGFSSYEQCF
TRBJ1-4 TRBV30 CAWNGRTTNEKLFF
TRBJ2-7 TRBV9 CASSGGDTYEQYF
TRBJ2-5 TRBV28 CASTAGETQYF
TRBJ2-7 TRBV28 CASSGRTGSGYEQYF
TRBJ1-1 TRBV20-1 CSAIRGAGGTEAFF
TRBJ2-7 TRBV25-1 CASSGWDGSYEQYF
TRBJ2-1 TRBV5-1 CASSPRWDSYNEQFF
TRBJ2-1 TRBV20-1 CSARVYRTGYNEQFF
TRBJ1-1 TRBV29-1 CSVLFGPTEAFF
TRBJ2-1 TRBV2 CAVASGSFEQFF
TRBJ2-2 TRBV24-1 CATSAGEGTGELFF
TRBJ1-5 TRBV28 CASSHRTVNQPQHF
TRBJ2-5 TRBV12-3/TRBV12-4 CASAGGGQETQYF
TRBJ2-2 TRBV19 CASSIGRDGELFF
TRBJ2-4 TRBV9 CASSSGTGRAKNIQYF
TRBJ2-1 TRBV11-1 CASSLSKDKPTYNEQFF
TRBJ2-1 TRBV3-1 CASSQDWTGQFF
TRBJ1-6 TRBV19 CASRTAGMIGSPLHF
TRBJ2-3 TRBV20-1 CSARETEGTDTQYF
TRBJ2-3 TRBV5-1 CASKVAGGDDTQYF
TRBJ2-1 TRBV9 CASSEGSGSPYNEQFF
TRBJ1-5 TRBV2 CASGPEMGPQHF
TRBJ2-7 TRBV11-2 CASSLVLASSSYEQYF
TRBJ1-6 TRBV10-3 CAISERHYSPLHF
TRBJ2-7 TRBV15 CATSRGRPGEQYF
TRBJ2-1 TRBV18 CASSLDPRTSSYNEQFF
TRBJ1-6 TRBV6-1 CASSRTGSNSPLHF
TRBJ2-2 TRBV6-1 CASSEELGLVF
TRBJ2-3 TRBV29-1 CSVVKGHRTDTQYF
TRBJ2-3 TRBV7-9 CASSLEVATDTQYF
TRBJ1-4 TRBV27 CASSPTDGFGEKLFF
TRBJ2-1 TRBV5-1 CASSGLAGGPQDEQFF
TRBJ2-2 TRBV30 CAWSATSTGELFF
TRBJ2-5 TRBV7-3 CASSLSGGSRETQYF
TRBJ2-7 TRBV7-3 CASSLTDGIEQYF
TRBJ2-7 TRBV5-5 CASRFSSGRAYEQYF
TRBJ1-5 TRBV27 CASSAWGNQPQHF
TRBJ1-5 TRBV7-8 CASSSLGKSNQPQHF